Listed here are 25 T cell receptor beta chains from one sample, sequenced in a study of shared clonotypes between healthy human individuals (dated by TCRdb to 2020 to 2021). Library construction relied on the immunoSEQ multiplex PCR assay. What TCRdb holds here is the immuneACCESS table cut down to in-frame rearrangements. Part of the clones is not present; checked against another copy, under half of the missing clones reflect an unresolved V gene, and the others are unexplained. The sample table shows 2 million to 2.5 million clones, and around 92% are seen once. The ten largest account for approximately 0.39% of the sample. The material sequenced was naive CD4+ T cells from PBMCs. According to the study, the label for this sample's cell subset or site signals: CD45RA+ positively selected. The receptors originated from a man between 18 and 29 years old in good health. Some clones in this sample may be carry-over from other donors' samples.

The chain joins TRBV29-1 to TRBJ1-2; D is undetermined. Germline assignment: CDR1 SQVTM and CDR2 ANQGSEA. The V gene lost 3 bases and the J gene lost 5 bases, with 13 bases spanning the gap. CDR3 length: 13 amino acids. The CDR3 DNA reads as TGCAGCGTTGAGGGCCGGAACTTATATGGCTACACCTTC. Translated, it gives CSVEGRNLYGYTF.

The chain recombines TRBV15 with TRBJ1-1; D uncertain. This CDR3 contains 15 residues. Germline V gene lookup returns CDR1 LNHNV and CDR2 YYDKDF (reference sequence). V lost 6 bases and J lost 0, with 14 bases in between. Here the CDR3 reads CATREGLTMNTEAFF. The CDR3 bases are TGTGCCACCAGAGAGGGTCTGACCATGAACACTGAAGCTTTCTTT.

J is TRBJ2-5 and V is TRBV11-3; D remains ambiguous. Germline V gives CDR1 SGHNT, CDR2 YENEEA. The CDR3 runs 12 residues. Trimming shortened V by 5 bases and J by 0 bases, and 4 bases separated the two germline ends. CDR3 region: CASSANQETQYF. CDR3 in DNA: TGTGCCAGCAGCGCCAACCAAGAGACCCAGTACTTC.

This clone has just one count. The V gene is TRBV29-1, the J gene TRBJ1-4; 9 nucleotides align to TRBD1. The length of the CDR3 is 13 residues. Trimming removed 6 bases from V and 7 bases from J; junction bases left unmatched: 6. Germline values: CDR1 SQVTM, CDR2 ANQGSEA. Here the CDR3 reads CSVPGTGREKLFF. For the CDR3, the DNA is TGCAGCGTCCCCGGGACAGGGCGTGAAAAACTGTTTTTT.

The V and J genes are TRBV5-1 and TRBJ1-5; no definite D call. The length of the CDR3 is 13 residues. Germline-derived CDR1 and CDR2 are SGHRS and YFSETQ. The V end lost 5 bases, the J end lost 4 bases, and 10 bases lay between the germline ends. The CDR3: CASRDGENQPQHF. The CDR3 bases are TGCGCCAGCAGGGACGGGGAGAATCAGCCCCAGCATTTT.

The V call is TRBV29-1, the J call TRBJ2-5, with no clear D. The CDR3 covers 12 residues. V was cut by 4 bases and J by 5 bases, with 11 bases left in between. Germline V gene data show CDR1 as SQVTM and CDR2 as ANQGSEA. The CDR3 nucleotides are TGCAGCGTTGTGGTACAATGGGAGACCCAGTACTTC. It translates to CSVVVQWETQYF.

V gene TRBV5-1 combines with J gene TRBJ2-5, with D perhaps TRBD1 or TRBD2 (7 bases each). The CDR3 spans 16 residues. CDR1 is SGHRS, CDR2 YFSETQ, per germline. V gave up 3 bases and J gave up 0 bases, with 15 bases separating them. The CDR3 reads CASSWGGTADQETQYF. The CDR3 nucleotides are TGCGCCAGCAGCTGGGGAGGGACAGCGGACCAAGAGACCCAGTACTTC.

This chain connects TRBV7-3 to TRBJ1-2; D unresolved. The CDR3 has 13 amino acids. V gave up 8 bases and J gave up 6 bases, with 16 bases separating them. Germline CDR1 SGHTA, CDR2 FQGTGA. The chain's CDR3 is CASSKAGYDGYTF. The CDR3, as DNA: TGTGCCAGCTCAAAAGCGGGGTACGATGGCTACACCTTC.

This clone was counted once. V usage is TRBV9 and J usage is TRBJ1-2; 9 bases are a match to TRBD1. V was clipped by 1 base and J by 4 bases; unmatched bases: 11. From germline, CDR1 is SGDLS and CDR2 YYNGEE. The CDR3 has 17 amino acids. CDR3 amino acids: CASSVSNRTGVSYGYTF. CDR3 DNA: TGTGCCAGCAGCGTATCCAACCGGACAGGGGTCAGCTATGGCTACACCTTC.

Here the CDR3 reads CASSARRDTDTQYF. The CDR3 DNA reads TGTGCCAGCAGCGCCCGGAGGGACACAGATACGCAGTATTTT. The rearrangement links TRBV9 to TRBJ2-3; D possibly corresponds to TRBD2 (6 bases). This CDR3 comprises 14 residues. V lost 3 bases to trimming and J lost 2 bases, with 10 bases between them. Germline V gene sequence: CDR1 SGDLS, CDR2 YYNGEE.

The CDR3 region is CASRGLAGGPEQFF. The CDR3 coding sequence is TGTGCCAGCAGGGGACTAGCGGGAGGGCCCGAACAGTTCTTC. This rearrangement joins TRBV6-5 to TRBJ2-1; 16 bases are shared with TRBD2. Germline V lookup: CDR1 MNHEY, CDR2 SVGAGI. V gave up 6 bases and J gave up 13 bases; unmatched junction bases: 6. This CDR3 region has 14 residues.

The chain links TRBV9 to TRBJ2-1; 8 positions agree with TRBD2. The germline V gene encodes CDR1 SGDLS and CDR2 YYNGEE. The CDR3 extends over 16 amino acids. V was pared by 3 bases and J by 7 bases, with 12 bases of the junction left unmatched. Here the CDR3 reads CASSEGYGRVFNEQFF. The CDR3 coding sequence is TGTGCCAGCAGCGAGGGGTACGGGAGGGTGTTTAATGAGCAGTTCTTC. The complete variable domain, with remaining parts taken from reference TRBV9 and TRBJ2-1, reads DSGVTQTPKHLITATGQRVTLRCSPRSGDLSVYWYQQSLDQGLQFLIQYYNGEERAKGNILERFSAQQFPDLHSELNLSSLELGDSALYFCASSEGYGRVFNEQFFGPGTRLTVL.

The chain combines TRBV5-5 with TRBJ1-5; TRBD1 matches at 7 bases. The V gene's germline CDR1 is SGHKS and CDR2 YYEKEE (reference sequence). The CDR3 covers 15 residues. V trimming: 0 bases; J trimming: 7 bases; junction bases outside the gene matches: 7. CDR3 loop: CASSLGWGDRQPQHF. In DNA, the CDR3 is TGTGCCAGCAGCTTGGGGTGGGGGGACAGACAGCCCCAGCATTTT.

The V and J genes are TRBV7-9 and TRBJ2-1, with TRBD2 identical over 8 bases. The junction had 7 bases not matched to a gene; V was cut back by 5 bases and J by 13 bases. This CDR3 is built from 12 residues. Germline V gene lookup returns CDR1 SEHNR and CDR2 FQNEAQ (reference sequence). CDR3 bases: TGTGCCAGCAGCCCCCCCGGACTAGCACAGTTCTTC. It specifies CASSPPGLAQFF.

A note on this clone: Other DNA sequences of this sample code for an identical CDR3. The chain recombines TRBV7-9 with TRBJ2-3, with 13 bases that match TRBD2. The length of the CDR3 is 16 residues. J gave up 0 bases and V 5 bases, and 2 bases lay outside the gene matches. Looked up from germline, CDR1 is SEHNR and CDR2 is FQNEAQ (reference sequence). CDR3 sequence (DNA): TGTGCCAGCAGCACGGGACTAGCGGGGAGCACAGATACGCAGTATTTT. This sequence encodes CASSTGLAGSTDTQYF.

This chain joins TRBV28 and TRBJ1-5; D uncertain. Germline CDR1 MDHEN, CDR2 SYDVKM. The CDR3 length is 16 residues. Trimming left V 4 bases short and J 0 bases short, with 13 bases between. The CDR3 sequence: CASSSKTDGSNQPQHF. The CDR3 nucleotides read TGTGCCAGCAGTTCGAAAACGGACGGTAGCAATCAGCCCCAGCATTTT.

With regard to this clone: Within the sample, other DNA sequences also encode this same CDR3. The V call is TRBV2, the J call TRBJ2-7; D gene unclear. V lost 1 base and J 7 bases, leaving 11 bases between the germline ends. CDR3 size: 13 residues. CDR1 and CDR2 (germline): SNHLY, FYNNEI. The CDR3 spells CASSEGGVGEQYF. The DNA of the CDR3 is TGTGCCAGCAGTGAAGGGGGTGTAGGGGAGCAGTACTTC.

The CDR3: CASLSQGATTDTQYF. The CDR3 DNA sequence: TGTGCCAGCTTGTCCCAGGGGGCCACTACAGATACGCAGTATTTT. This sequence joins TRBV6-1 and TRBJ2-3, with 8 bases matching TRBD1. Per germline, CDR1 MNHNS and CDR2 SASEGT. Trimming removed 8 bases from V and 3 bases from J; junction bases left unmatched: 10. The CDR3 has 15 amino acids.

The chain employs TRBV6-1 and TRBJ2-6; unclear D gene. Deletions cut 8 bases from V and 1 base from J, with 6 bases between. The CDR3 has 13 residues. Per the germline V gene, CDR1 is MNHNS and CDR2 is SASEGT. CDR3 bases: TGTGCCAGCTATCCGTCTGGGGCCAACGTCCTGACTTTC. It codes for CASYPSGANVLTF.

The rearrangement links TRBV5-1 to TRBJ1-3; D is possibly TRBD1 (5 bases). The CDR3 is 18 amino acids. Germline CDR1 reads SGHRS; CDR2 reads YFSETQ. The V end was cut by 4 bases, the J end by 0 bases, with 20 bases between. The CDR3, as DNA: TGCGCCAGCAGCACGGACGGGGCCACATCCAGCTCTGGAAACACCATATATTTT. Its translation is CASSTDGATSSSGNTIYF.

V gene TRBV7-9 combines with J gene TRBJ1-5; D is perhaps TRBD1 (5 bases). Per germline, CDR1 SEHNR and CDR2 FQNEAQ (reference sequence). The CDR3 is 17 amino acids. V dropped 1 base and J dropped 7 bases, with 20 bases sitting between them. The CDR3 sequence: CASSLGSGRVTGQPQHF. CDR3 nucleotides: TGTGCCAGCAGCTTAGGCTCGGGCAGGGTGACGGGACAGCCCCAGCATTTT.

The chain couples TRBV29-1 to TRBJ1-1; D remains unclear. The CDR3 totals 10 residues. Germline loops: CDR1 SQVTM, CDR2 ANQGSEA. Deletions cut 7 bases from V and 0 bases from J, with 3 bases between. The DNA for the CDR3 is TGCAGCGGAGTGAACACTGAAGCTTTCTTT. Translation gives CSGVNTEAFF.

The rearrangement joins TRBV6-6 to TRBJ2-1; D ambiguous. The CDR3 is 14 amino acids. CDR1 is MNHNY and CDR2 is SVGAGI in the germline V gene (reference sequence). Between the trimmed V and J ends, which lost 3 bases and 5 bases, there was a span of 11 bases. CDR3 bases: TGTGCCAGCAGTTATAGGAACACCGACAATGAGCAGTTCTTC. Its translation is CASSYRNTDNEQFF.

The J gene is TRBJ1-1, the V gene TRBV30; D is uncertain. This CDR3 is 14 amino acids long. V gave up 4 bases and J gave up 1 base, with 13 bases separating them. Germline-derived CDR1 and CDR2 are GTSNPN and SVGIG (reference sequence). This CDR3 is CAWIITPGNTEAFF. The CDR3 DNA reads TGTGCCTGGATCATTACGCCCGGGAACACTGAAGCTTTCTTT. Looking up the rest from reference TRBV30 and TRBJ1-1 gives the full variable domain: SQTIHQWPATLVQPVGSPLSLECTVEGTSNPNLYWYRQAAGRGLQLLFYSVGIGQISSEVPQNLSASRPQDRQFILSSKKLLLSDSGFYLCAWIITPGNTEAFFGQGTRLTVV.

This rearrangement joins TRBV29-1 to TRBJ2-5; D is tentatively TRBD1 or TRBD2 (5 bases each). This CDR3 region has 12 residues. V lost 4 bases, J lost 4 bases, and 10 bases lay in between. Germline V CDR1 and CDR2: SQVTM, ANQGSEA. The CDR3, as DNA: TGCAGCGTTGGGACTGGGGCAGAGACCCAGTACTTC. It specifies CSVGTGAETQYF.